This T cell receptor (beta chain) derives from a study of graft-versus-host responses after intestinal transplantation. Of note for this clone: The target antigen is unknown.

The protocol was immunoSEQ multiplex PCR, while the TCRdb copy is restricted to in-frame clones and leaves out a portion. The data contain under 50,000 clones, about nine tenths of them seen just once; the ten biggest clones take up 7.1%. Study-level findings and limits: Some patients had graft-donor T cell macrochimerism. In their allografts, the ratios of graft-versus-host to host-versus-graft T cell clones were high.

The receptor's source is a human patient who received an intestinal transplant, so some T cells may come from the graft donor. Specimen: PBMCs, collected 267 days after transplant.

This chain's CDR3 is CASSFSWDSDFNYGYTF. CDR3 DNA sequence: TGTGCCAGCAGCTTTTCCTGGGACAGCGATTTTAACTATGGCTACACCTTC. This chain uses TRBV7-9 with TRBJ1-2, with 7 positions matching TRBD1. V lost 3 bases and J lost 1; bases outside the gene matches: 11. Germline assignment: CDR1 SEHNR and CDR2 FQNEAQ (reference sequence). The CDR3 totals 17 residues.